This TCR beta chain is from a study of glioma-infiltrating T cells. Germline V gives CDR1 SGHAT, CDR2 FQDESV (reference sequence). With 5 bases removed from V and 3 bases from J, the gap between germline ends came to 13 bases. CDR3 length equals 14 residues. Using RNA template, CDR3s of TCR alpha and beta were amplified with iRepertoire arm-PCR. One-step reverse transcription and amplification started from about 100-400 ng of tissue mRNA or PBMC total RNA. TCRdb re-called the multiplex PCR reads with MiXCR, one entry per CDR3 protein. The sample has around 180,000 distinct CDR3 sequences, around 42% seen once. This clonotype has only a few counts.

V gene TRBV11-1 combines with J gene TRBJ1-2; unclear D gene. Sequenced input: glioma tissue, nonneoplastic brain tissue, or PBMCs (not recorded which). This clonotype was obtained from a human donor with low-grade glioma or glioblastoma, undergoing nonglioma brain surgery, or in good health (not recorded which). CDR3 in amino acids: CASSQRHGDYGYTF. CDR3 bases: TGTGCCAGCAGCCAAAGACACGGCGACTATGGCTACACCTTC.